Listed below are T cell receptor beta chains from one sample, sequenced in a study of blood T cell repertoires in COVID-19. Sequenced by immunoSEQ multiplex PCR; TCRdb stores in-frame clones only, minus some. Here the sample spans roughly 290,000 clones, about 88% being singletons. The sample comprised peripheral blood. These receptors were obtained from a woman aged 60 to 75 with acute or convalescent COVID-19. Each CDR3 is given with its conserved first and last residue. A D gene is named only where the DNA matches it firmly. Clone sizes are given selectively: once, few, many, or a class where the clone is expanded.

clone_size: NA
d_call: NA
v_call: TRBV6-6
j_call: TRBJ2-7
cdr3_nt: TGTGCCACCCAGCGACCAGGGGACTCCTACGAGCAGTACTTC
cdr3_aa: CATQRPGDSYEQYF

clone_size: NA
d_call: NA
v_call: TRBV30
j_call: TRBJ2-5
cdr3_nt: TGTGCCTGGAGCCCCGGGAGTACTCGGGAGACCCAGTACTTC
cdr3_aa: CAWSPGSTRETQYF

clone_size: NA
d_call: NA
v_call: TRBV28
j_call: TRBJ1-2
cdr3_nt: TGTGCCAGCAGTGCGTATACCAACTACTATGGCTACACCTTC
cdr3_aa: CASSAYTNYYGYTF

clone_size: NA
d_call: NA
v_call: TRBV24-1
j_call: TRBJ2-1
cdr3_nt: TGTGCCACCAGTGAGATTAGCGCCCGCTCCTACAATGAGCAGTTCTTC
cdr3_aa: CATSEISARSYNEQFF

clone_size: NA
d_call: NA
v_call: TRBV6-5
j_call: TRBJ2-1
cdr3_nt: TGTGCCAGCAGTTACTCGGCCGGCATTATCGGGAATGAGCAGTTCTTC
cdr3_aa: CASSYSAGIIGNEQFF

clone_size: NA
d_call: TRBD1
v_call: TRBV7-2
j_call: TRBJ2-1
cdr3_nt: TGTGCCAGCAGCCCATGGACAGGGGAGCATGAGCAGTTCTTC
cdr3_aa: CASSPWTGEHEQFF

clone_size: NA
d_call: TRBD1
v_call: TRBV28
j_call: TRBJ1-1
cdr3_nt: TGTGCCAGCAGTTTATCAGGGGGCAGCACTGAAGCTTTCTTT
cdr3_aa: CASSLSGGSTEAFF

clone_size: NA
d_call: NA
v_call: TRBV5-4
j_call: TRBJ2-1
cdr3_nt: TGTGCCAGCAGCCCTGGGACACCCTACAATGAGCAGTTCTTC
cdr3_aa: CASSPGTPYNEQFF

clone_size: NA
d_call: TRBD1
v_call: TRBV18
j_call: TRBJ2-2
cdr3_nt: TGTGCCAGCTCACCTGGGACAGGGTTGACCACCGGGGAGCTGTTTTTT
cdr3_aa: CASSPGTGLTTGELFF

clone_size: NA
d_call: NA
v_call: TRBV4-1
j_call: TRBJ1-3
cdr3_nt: TGCGCCAGCAGCCTTACACCCTCTGGAAACACCATATATTTT
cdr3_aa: CASSLTPSGNTIYF

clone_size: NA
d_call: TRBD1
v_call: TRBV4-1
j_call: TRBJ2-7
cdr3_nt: TGCGCCAGCAGCCAAGGGGAGACAGGGGGTCTTGGGCAGTACTTC
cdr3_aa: CASSQGETGGLGQYF

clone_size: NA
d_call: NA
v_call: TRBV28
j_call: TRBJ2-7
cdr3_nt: TGTGCCAGCACCGAAGCCTTCGAGCAGTACTTC
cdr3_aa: CASTEAFEQYF

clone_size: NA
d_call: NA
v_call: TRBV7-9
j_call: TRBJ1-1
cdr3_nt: TGTGCCAGCAGCCAATTACAGGGAAACACTGAAGCTTTCTTT
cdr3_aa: CASSQLQGNTEAFF

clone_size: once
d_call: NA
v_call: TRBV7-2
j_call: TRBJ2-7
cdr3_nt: TGTGCCAGCAGCCTAAGCTTACAGGGTCTGGAGCAGTACTTC
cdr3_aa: CASSLSLQGLEQYF

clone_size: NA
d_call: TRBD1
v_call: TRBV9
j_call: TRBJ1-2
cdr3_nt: TGTGCCAGCAGCGCCCCGGGGACAGGGGGTAACTATGGCTACACCTTC
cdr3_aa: CASSAPGTGGNYGYTF

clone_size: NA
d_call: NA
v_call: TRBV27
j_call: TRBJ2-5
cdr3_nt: TGTGCCAGCAGTTCTAGCGCGGCCGCAAGGCGATCCTTACAAGAGACCCAGTACTTC
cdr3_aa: CASSSSAAARRSLQETQYF

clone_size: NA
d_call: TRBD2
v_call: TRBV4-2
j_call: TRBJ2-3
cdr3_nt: TGTGCCAGCAGCTCCCAACTAGCGGGGTCGGGTACGCAGTATTTT
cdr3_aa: CASSSQLAGSGTQYF

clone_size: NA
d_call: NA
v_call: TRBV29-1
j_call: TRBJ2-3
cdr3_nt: TGCAGCGTTGTGCAGTACACAGATACGCAGTATTTT
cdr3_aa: CSVVQYTDTQYF

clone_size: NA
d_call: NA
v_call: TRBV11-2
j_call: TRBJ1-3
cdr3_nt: TGTGCCAGCAGCTTTCGGGATCGGGGAAACACCATATATTTT
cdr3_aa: CASSFRDRGNTIYF

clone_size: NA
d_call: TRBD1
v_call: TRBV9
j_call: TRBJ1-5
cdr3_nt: TGTGCCAGCAGCAATAGTCCGGGACAGAATCAGCCCCAGCATTTT
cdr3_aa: CASSNSPGQNQPQHF

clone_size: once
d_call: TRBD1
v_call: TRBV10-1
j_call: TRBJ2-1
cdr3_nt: TGCGCCGGTAGGGACAGAAAGTACTACAATGAGCAGTTCTTC
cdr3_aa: CAGRDRKYYNEQFF

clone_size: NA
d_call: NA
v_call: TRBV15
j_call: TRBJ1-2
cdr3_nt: TGTGCCACCAGCAGAGACTTGACAGATGGCTACACCTTC
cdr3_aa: CATSRDLTDGYTF

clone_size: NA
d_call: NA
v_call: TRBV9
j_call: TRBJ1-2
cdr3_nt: TGTGCCAGCAGCGCGAATCAGGCTGGCTACACCTTC
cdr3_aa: CASSANQAGYTF

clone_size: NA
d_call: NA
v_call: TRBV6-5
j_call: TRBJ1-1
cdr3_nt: TGTGCCAGCACCGTTCGGGGTAACACTGAAGCTTTCTTT
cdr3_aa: CASTVRGNTEAFF

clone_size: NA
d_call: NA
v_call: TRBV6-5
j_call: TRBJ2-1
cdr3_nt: TGTGCCAGCAGTTACGCCGGGACTTTTTACAATGAGCAGTTCTTC
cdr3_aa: CASSYAGTFYNEQFF

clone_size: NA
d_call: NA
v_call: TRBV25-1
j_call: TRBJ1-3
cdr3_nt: TGTGCCAGCAGTGTCGGGACTGCGGGAAACACCATATATTTT
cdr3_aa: CASSVGTAGNTIYF

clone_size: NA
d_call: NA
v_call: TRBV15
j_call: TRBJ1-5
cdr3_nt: TGTGCCACCAGCAGAGACGATGCAGGCCGTCAGCCCCAGCATTTT
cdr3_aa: CATSRDDAGRQPQHF

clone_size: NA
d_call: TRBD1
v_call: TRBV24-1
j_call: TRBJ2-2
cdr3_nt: TGTGCCACCAGTGATTTAACAGGGGGCGGATTTCCCGGGGAGCTGTTTTTT
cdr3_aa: CATSDLTGGGFPGELFF

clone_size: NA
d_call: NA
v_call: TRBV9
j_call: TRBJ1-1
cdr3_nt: TGTGCCAGCAGCGAGGGAGGGGGTAGCACTGAAGCTTTCTTT
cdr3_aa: CASSEGGGSTEAFF

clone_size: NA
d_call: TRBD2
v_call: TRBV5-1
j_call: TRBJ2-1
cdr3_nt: TGCGCCAGCAGCTTACGGACTAGCGGAGACAATGAGCAGTTCTTC
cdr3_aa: CASSLRTSGDNEQFF

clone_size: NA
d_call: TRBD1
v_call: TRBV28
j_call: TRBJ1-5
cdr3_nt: TGTGCCAGCAGTGTGACAGGGGGCGGGGTGGGACCCCAGCATTTT
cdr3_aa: CASSVTGGGVGPQHF

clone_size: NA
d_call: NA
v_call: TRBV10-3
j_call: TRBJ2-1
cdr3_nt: TGTGCCATCAGCGAACAGGGACGTCTCCGGGGTGAGCAGTTCTTC
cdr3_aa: CAISEQGRLRGEQFF

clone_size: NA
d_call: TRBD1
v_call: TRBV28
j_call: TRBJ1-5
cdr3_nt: TGTGCCAGCAGCGTTGGGACAGGGGGCCGTCAGCCCCAGCATTTT
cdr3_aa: CASSVGTGGRQPQHF

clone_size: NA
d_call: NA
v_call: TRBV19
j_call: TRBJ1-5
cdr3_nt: TGTGCCAGTAGCCCGCGGGGACTCAATCAGCCCCAGCATTTT
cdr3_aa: CASSPRGLNQPQHF

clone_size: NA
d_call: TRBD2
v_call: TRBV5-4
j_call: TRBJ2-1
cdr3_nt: TGTGCCAGCAGCTACTTAATAGCGGGCCCTAATACTGAGCAGTTCTTC
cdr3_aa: CASSYLIAGPNTEQFF

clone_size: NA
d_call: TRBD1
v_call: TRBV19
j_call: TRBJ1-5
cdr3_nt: TGTGCCAGTACCCAGGACAGGGCCCCTGGTCAGCCCCAGCATTTT
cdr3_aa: CASTQDRAPGQPQHF

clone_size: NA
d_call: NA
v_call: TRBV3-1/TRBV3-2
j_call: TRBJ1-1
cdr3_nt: TGTGCCAGCAGCCAATCGTACACTGAAGCTTTCTTT
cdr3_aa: CASSQSYTEAFF

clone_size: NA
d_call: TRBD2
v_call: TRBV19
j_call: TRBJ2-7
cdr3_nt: TGTGCCAGTGGCGGAGGACTAGCGGGAAGCGAGCAGTACTTC
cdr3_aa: CASGGGLAGSEQYF

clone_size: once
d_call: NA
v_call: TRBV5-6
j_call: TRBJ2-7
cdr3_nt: TGTGCCAGCATGAGGTTCTCCTACGAGCAGTACTTC
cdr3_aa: CASMRFSYEQYF

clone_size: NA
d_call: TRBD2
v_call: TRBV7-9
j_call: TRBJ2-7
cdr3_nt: TGTGCCAGCAGCTTGAGCGGGGGCTACGAGCAGTACTTC
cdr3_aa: CASSLSGGYEQYF

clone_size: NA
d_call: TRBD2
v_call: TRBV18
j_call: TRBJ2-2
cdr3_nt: TGTGCCAGTCCCACCAGGCGGGGGGACACCGGGGAGCTGTTTTTT
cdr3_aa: CASPTRRGDTGELFF

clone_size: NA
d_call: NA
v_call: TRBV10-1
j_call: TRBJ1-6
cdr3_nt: TGCGCCAGCGCCTCCGGGCCGACGAAGCCGGGCGGGAATTCACCCCTCCACTTT
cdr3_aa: CASASGPTKPGGNSPLHF

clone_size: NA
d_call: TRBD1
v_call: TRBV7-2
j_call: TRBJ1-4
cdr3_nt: TGTGCCAGCAGCTTAGCGGGACAGGGATCTGGGGAAAAACTGTTTTTT
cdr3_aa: CASSLAGQGSGEKLFF

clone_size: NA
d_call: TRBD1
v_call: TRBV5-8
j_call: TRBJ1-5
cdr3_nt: TGTGCCAGCAGCTTGAGGGACAGGAGAGATCAGCCCCAGCATTTT
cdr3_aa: CASSLRDRRDQPQHF

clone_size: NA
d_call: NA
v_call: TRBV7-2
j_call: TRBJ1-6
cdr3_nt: TGTGCCAGCAGCTTCCAGGGAGGGGTTAATTCACCCCTCCACTTT
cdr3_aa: CASSFQGGVNSPLHF

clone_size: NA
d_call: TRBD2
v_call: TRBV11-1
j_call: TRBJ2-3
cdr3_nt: TGTGCCAGCAGCTTAATGGCGGGGGGGAACACAGATACGCAGTATTTT
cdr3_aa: CASSLMAGGNTDTQYF

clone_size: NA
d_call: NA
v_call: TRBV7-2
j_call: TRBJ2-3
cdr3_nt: TGTGCCAGCAGCCCCCGAGACAAGCTGGGTACGCAGTATTTT
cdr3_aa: CASSPRDKLGTQYF

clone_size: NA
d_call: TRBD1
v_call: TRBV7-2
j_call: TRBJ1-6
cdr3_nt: TGTGCCAGCAGCTTGCCGGGACAGACCAATTCACCCCTCCACTTT
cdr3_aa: CASSLPGQTNSPLHF

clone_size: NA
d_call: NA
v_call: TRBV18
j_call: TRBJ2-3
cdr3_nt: TGTGCCAGCTCAAACCGGGCTAGCGACACAGATACGCAGTATTTT
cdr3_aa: CASSNRASDTDTQYF

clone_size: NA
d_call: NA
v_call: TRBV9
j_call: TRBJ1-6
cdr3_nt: TGTGCCAGCAGTCTTCTGGCGGCCCGTGATCTCCACTTT
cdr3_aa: CASSLLAARDLHF

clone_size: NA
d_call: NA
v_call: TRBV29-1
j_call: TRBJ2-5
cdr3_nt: TGCAGCGTTCTAACAGCACAAGAGACCCAGTACTTC
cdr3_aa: CSVLTAQETQYF

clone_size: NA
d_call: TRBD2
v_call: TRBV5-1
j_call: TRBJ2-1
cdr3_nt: TGCGCCAGCAGCTCCACAGGGACTAGCGGATACAATGAGCAGTTCTTC
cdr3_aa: CASSSTGTSGYNEQFF

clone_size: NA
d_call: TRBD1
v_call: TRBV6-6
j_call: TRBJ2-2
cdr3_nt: TGTGCCAGCAGTCCCGGGACAGGGGGAGTGAACACCGGGGAGCTGTTTTTT
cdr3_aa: CASSPGTGGVNTGELFF

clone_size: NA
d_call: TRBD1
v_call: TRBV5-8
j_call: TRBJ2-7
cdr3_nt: TGTGCCAGCAGCTTGTATGGACAGGGGGCCTACGAGCAGTACTTC
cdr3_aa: CASSLYGQGAYEQYF